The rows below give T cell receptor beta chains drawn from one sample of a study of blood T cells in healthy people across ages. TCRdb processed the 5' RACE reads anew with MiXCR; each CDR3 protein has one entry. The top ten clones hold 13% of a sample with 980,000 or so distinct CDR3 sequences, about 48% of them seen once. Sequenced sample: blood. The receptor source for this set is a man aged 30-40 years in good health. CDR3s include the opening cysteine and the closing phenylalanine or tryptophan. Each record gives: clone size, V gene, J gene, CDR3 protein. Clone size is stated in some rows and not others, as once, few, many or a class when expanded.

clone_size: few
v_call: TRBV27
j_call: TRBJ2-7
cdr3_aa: CASRITGLYEQYF

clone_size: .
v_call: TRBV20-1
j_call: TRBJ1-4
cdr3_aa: CSARRVPNEKLFF

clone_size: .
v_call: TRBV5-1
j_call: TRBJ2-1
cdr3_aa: CASSLLAETYNEQFF

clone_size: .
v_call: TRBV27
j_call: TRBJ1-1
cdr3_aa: CASRAIDSSEAFF

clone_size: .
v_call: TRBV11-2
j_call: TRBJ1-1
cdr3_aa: CAGSPRQGMGNTEAFF

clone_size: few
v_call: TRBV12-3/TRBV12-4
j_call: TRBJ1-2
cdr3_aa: CASSYNTGGETLGYTF

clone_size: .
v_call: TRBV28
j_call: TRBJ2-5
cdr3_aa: CASSFSTGRPETQYF

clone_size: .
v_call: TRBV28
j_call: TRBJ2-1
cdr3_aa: CASTEKGGPRNEQFF

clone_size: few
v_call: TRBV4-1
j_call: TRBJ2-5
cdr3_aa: CASSEIGESTQYF

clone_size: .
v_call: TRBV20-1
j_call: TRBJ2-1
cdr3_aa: CSATKGANEQFF

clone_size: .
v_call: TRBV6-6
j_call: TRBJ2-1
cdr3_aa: CAGSYKQGVYNEQFF

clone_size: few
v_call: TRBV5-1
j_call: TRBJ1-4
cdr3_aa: CASSLSNSWNEKLFF

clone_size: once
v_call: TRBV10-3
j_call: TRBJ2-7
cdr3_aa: CAIKPSGDSYEQYF

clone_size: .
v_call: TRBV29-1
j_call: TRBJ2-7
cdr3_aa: CSVEPPNGSEQYF

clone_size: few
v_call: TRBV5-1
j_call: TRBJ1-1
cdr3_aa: CASSLSPGLGDTEAFF

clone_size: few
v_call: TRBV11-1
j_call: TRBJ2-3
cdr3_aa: CASSSGGAARTDTQYF

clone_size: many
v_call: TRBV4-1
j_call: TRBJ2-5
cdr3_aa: CASSLSGGAVETQYF

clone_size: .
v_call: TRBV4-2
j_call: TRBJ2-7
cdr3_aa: CASSHTSGNEQYF

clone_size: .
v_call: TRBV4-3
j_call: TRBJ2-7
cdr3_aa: CASSQDRPAPYEQYF

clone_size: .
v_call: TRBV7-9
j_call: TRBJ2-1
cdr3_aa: CASRFASGGANEQFF

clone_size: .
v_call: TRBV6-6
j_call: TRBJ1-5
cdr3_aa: CASSYSQGRRSSQPQHF

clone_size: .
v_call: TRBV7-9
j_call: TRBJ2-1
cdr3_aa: CASSLLLRQGGETQFF

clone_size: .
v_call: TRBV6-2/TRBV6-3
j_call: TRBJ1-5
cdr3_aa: CASSPGGESNQPQHF

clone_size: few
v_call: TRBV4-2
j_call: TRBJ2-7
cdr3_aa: CASSQDSRGGNEQYF

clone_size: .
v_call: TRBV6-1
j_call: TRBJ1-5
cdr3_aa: CASSEAVQGRFNQPQHF

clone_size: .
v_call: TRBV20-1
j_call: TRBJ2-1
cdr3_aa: CSARMVKRAGVNEQFF

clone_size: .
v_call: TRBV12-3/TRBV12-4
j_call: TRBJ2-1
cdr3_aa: CASSRGLVASNEQFF

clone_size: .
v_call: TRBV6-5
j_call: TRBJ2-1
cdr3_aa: CASSYGQGGNEQFF

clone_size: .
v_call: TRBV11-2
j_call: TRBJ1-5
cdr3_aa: CASSLQPGTVSNQPQHF

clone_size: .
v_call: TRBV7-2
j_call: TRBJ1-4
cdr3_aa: CASSLKFDSEKLFF

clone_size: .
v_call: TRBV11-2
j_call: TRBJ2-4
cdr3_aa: CASSPGALNDIQYF

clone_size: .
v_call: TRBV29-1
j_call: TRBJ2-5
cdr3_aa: CSVTGTAQYF

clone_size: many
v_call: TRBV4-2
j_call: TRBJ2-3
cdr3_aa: CASSQATADTDTQYF

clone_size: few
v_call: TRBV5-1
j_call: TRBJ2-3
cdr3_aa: CASSPGLAGFVADTQYF

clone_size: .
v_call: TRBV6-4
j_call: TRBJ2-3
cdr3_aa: CASSRTSGGMDTQYF

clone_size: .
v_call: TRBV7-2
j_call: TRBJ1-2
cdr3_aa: CASSLVRTGLYGYTF

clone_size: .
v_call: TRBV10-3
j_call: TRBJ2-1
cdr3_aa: CAISESSAGGLRGQFF

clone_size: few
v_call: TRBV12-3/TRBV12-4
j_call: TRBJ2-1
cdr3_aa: CASSRTSEYNEQFF

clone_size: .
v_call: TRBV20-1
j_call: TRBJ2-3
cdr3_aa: CSARDQGARGSTDTQYF

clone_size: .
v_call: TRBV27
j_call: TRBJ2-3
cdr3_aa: CASSPRGRYTDTQYF

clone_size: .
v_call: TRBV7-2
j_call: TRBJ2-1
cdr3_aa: CASSLTGANSYNEQFF

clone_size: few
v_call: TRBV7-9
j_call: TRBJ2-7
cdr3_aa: CASATPDRSSYEQYF

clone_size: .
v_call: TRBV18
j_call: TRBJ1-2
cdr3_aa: CASSPGQIGYGYTF